This T cell receptor beta chain was profiled in a study of OX40 agonist ivuxolimab in advanced cancers. Study as a whole: Ivuxolimab, an antibody that agonizes OX40 (CD134), was administered to the patients.

Libraries were prepared by immunoSEQ multiplex PCR; TCRdb keeps only in-frame clonotypes and omits some of them. The data contain some 86,000 clones, roughly 94% of them seen just once; the ten biggest clones take up roughly 9.8%. With baseline, cycle 4 day 1, and cycle 7 day 1 as timepoints, blood was sampled. Germline V gene data show CDR1 as MNHEY and CDR2 as SVGAGI. V shed 10 bases, J shed 4 bases, and the junction held 12 bases outside the gene matches. The CDR3 has 14 residues. This specimen was CD4+ or CD8+ T cells sorted from blood, taken in a trial of the OX40 agonist ivuxolimab. The chain links TRBV6-5 to TRBJ2-5, with 7 nucleotides matching TRBD2. The clonotype comes from an adult with an advanced solid tumor such as melanoma, head and neck, liver or kidney cancer. The CDR3 reads CATNLGRGRETQYF. Written as DNA, the CDR3 is TGTGCCACTAATCTGGGGAGGGGTAGAGAGACCCAGTACTTC.